This section outlines one T cell receptor beta chain sequence together with its context. This sample was included in a study of blood T cells in healthy people across ages. Isolation of PBMCs gave at least 7 million cells per sample. Then a second PCR, running about 6 to 11 cycles, was carried out with a sample-barcoded 5' primer and a J-beta primer mix. One entry per CDR3 protein, called by TCRdb with MiXCR from the 5' RACE reads. The sample lists about 1.6 million distinct CDR3 sequences, about 31% occurring once. Trimming cost V 5 bases and J 6 bases, with 14 bases left between them. Looked up from germline, CDR1 is SGHTA and CDR2 is FQGNSA. The CDR3 is 15 residues long.

This chain links TRBV7-2 with TRBJ1-6; maybe TRBD1 (5 bases). The material sequenced was blood. The receptor was derived from a woman aged 30 to 39 in good health. The CDR3 region is CASSDRTRLNSPLHF. CDR3 nucleotides: TGTGCCAGCAGCGATCGGACAAGACTTAATTCACCCCTCCACTTT.